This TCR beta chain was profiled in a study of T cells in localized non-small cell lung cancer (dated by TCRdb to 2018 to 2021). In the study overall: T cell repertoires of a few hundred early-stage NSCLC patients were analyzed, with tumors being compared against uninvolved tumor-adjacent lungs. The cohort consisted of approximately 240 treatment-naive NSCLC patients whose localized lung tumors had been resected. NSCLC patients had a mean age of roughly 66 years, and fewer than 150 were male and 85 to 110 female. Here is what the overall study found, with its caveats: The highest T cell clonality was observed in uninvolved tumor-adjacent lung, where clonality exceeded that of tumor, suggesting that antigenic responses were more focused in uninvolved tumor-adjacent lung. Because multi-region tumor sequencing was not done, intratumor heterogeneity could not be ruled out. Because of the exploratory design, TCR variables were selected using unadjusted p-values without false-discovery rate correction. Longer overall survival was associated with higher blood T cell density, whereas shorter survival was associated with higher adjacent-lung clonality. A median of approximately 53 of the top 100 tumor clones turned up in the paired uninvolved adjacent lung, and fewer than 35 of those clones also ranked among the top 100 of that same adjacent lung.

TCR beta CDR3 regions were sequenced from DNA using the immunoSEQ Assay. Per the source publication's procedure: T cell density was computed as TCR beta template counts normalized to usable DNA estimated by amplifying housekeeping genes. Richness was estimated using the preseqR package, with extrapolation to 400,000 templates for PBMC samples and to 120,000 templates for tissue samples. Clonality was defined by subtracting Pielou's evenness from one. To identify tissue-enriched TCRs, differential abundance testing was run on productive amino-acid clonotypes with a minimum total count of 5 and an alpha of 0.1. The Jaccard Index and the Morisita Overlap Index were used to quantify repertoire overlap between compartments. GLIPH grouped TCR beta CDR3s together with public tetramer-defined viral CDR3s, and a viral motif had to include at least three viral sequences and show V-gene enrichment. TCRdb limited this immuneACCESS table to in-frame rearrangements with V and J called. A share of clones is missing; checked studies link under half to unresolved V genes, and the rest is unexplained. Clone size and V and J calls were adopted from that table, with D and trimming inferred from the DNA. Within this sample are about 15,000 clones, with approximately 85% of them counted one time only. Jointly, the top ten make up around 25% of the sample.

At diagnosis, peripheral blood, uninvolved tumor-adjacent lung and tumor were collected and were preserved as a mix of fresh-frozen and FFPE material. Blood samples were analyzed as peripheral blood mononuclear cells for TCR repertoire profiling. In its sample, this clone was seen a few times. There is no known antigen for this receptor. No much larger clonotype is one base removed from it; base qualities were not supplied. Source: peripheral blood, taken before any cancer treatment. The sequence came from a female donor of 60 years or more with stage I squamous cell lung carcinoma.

The CDR3 protein: CSVVQGAVTEAFF. The DNA is TGCAGCGTTGTACAGGGGGCGGTCACTGAAGCTTTCTTT. This receptor chain uses TRBV29-1 and TRBJ1-1; a stretch of 9 junction bases matches TRBD1. The germline V gene provides CDR1 SQVTM and CDR2 ANQGSEA. The CDR3 runs 13 amino acids, cysteine and phenylalanine included. Just CDR3 DNA is preserved here, 39 bases in frame from base 1. Clipping removes 4 bases from V and 4 bases from J, with 4 as the unmatched junction base count.